The entry below gives a single TCR beta chain sequence along with its context. Its antigen is not identified. Each clinical donor contributed on average approximately 99,000 T cells from unsorted cryopreserved PBMC. The data were obtained in a study of T cells in tuberculosis. Germline CDR1 is SQVTM and CDR2 is ANQGSEA. The V and J ends lost 7 bases and 1 base respectively, with 10 bases between them. CDR3 length: 12 residues. The table came from immunoSEQ multiplex PCR; TCRdb's copy has only in-frame clones and leaves some out. The sample holds about 20,000 clones, 85% to 90% seen once. Points from the study as a whole: GMM-specific TCRs were nearer to active tuberculosis alpha repertoires, suggesting expansion.

V gene TRBV29-1 combines with J gene TRBJ2-5; the D gene is possibly TRBD1 (7 bases). This clonotype was obtained from a donor aged 10-29 years with latent tuberculosis or without tuberculosis infection. Input material: PBMCs. This CDR3 reads CSGRGLQETQYF. CDR3 nucleotide sequence: TGCAGCGGGAGGGGGCTCCAAGAGACCCAGTACTTC. Full variable domain (rest looked up from reference TRBV29-1 and TRBJ2-5): SAVISQKPSRDICQRGTSLTIQCQVDSQVTMMFWYRQQPGQSLTLIATANQGSEATYESGFVIDKFPISRPNLTFSTLTVSNMSPEDSSIYLCSGRGLQETQYFGPGTRLLVL.